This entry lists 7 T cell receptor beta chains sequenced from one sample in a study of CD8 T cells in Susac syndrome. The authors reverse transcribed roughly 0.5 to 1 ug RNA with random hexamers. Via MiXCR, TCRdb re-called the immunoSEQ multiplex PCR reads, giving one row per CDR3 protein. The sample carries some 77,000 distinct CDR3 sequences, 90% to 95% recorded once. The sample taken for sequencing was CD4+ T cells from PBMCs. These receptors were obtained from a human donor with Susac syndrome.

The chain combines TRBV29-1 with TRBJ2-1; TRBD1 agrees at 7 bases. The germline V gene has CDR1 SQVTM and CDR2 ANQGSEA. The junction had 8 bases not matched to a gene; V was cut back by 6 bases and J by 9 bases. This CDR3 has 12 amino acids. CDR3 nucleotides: TGCAGCGTAGCGACAGGGTCGGGTGAGCAGTTCTTC. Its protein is CSVATGSGEQFF.

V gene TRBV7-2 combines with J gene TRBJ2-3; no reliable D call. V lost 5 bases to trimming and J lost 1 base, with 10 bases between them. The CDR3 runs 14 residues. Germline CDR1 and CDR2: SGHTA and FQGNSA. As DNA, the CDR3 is TGTGCCAGCAGCCACAGACTTGGCACAGATACGCAGTATTTT. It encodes CASSHRLGTDTQYF.

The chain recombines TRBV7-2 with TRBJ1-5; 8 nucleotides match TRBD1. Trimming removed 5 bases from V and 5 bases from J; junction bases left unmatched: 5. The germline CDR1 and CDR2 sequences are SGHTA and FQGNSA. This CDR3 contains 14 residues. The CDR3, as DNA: TGTGCCAGCAGCAGACAGGGGAGCGATCAGCCCCAGCATTTT. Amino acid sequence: CASSRQGSDQPQHF.

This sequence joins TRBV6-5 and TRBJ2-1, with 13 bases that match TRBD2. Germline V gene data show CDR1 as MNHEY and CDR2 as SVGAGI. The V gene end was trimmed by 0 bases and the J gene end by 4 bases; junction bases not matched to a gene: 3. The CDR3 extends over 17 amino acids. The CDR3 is CASSYSKLAGGYNEQFF. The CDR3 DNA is TGTGCCAGCAGTTACTCGAAACTAGCGGGGGGGTACAATGAGCAGTTCTTC.

Here the CDR3 reads CASSVVTDTQYF. The CDR3 DNA follows: TGTGCCAGCAGCGTAGTGACAGATACGCAGTATTTT. This rearrangement joins TRBV9 to TRBJ2-3; the D is unclear. The CDR3 length is 12 residues. The germline gives CDR1 SGDLS, CDR2 YYNGEE. The V end was cut by 0 bases, the J end by 3 bases, with 2 bases between.

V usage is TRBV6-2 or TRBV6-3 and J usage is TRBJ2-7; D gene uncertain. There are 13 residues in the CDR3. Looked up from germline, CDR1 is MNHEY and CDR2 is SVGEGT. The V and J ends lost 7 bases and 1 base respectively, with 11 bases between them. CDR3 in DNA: TGTGCCAGCAACCGATTAGTTTCCTACGAGCAGTACTTC. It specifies CASNRLVSYEQYF.

The CDR3 DNA reads as TGTGCCAGCGCCTTAGGGAGGCCCAGAACAGATACGCAGTATTTT. Its translation: CASALGRPRTDTQYF. The chain is built from TRBV28 and TRBJ2-3; D is perhaps TRBD2 (6 bases). Per germline, CDR1 MDHEN and CDR2 SYDVKM. The CDR3 sequence is 15 residues long. V lost 8 bases to trimming and J lost 3 bases, with 18 bases between them.